Listed here are 12 T cell receptor beta chains from one sample, sequenced in a study of T cell responses to AZD1222 COVID-19 vaccine. Clones were read by immunoSEQ multiplex PCR, and TCRdb kept only the in-frame ones, dropping some. The sample lists 150,000 to 200,000 clones; 85% to 95% were seen once. Source: peripheral blood, taken on day 0 of AZD1222 vaccination. Source of these receptors: an adult in good health.

The V gene is TRBV21-1, the J gene TRBJ1-2. TRBV21-1 is a recognized pseudogene. The CDR3 totals 16 residues. The CDR3 DNA reads TGTGCCAGCAGCAAAGTAGGAATAGAGTCTAACTATGGCTACACCTTC. Its translation: CASSKVGIESNYGYTF.

CDR3 amino acids: CASSEGFIQTQYF. DNA for the CDR3: TGCGCCAGCAGTGAGGGGTTTATACAGACCCAGTACTTC. The rearrangement joins TRBV10-2 to TRBJ2-5; no firm D call. Trimming cost V 2 bases and J 6 bases, with 10 bases left between them. This CDR3 is built from 13 residues. CDR1 is WSHSY, CDR2 SAAADI, per germline.

For the CDR3, the DNA is TGTGCCAGCAGAAGGGACAGGGGGTATGGCTACACCTTC. Translating it yields CASRRDRGYGYTF. This chain connects TRBV28 to TRBJ1-2, with 11 nucleotides matching TRBD1. Trimming cost V 6 bases and J 5 bases; bases outside gene matches: 2. Germline V gene sequence: CDR1 MDHEN, CDR2 SYDVKM. The CDR3 covers 13 residues.

The chain is built from TRBV12-3 or TRBV12-4 and TRBJ2-1; D assignment may be TRBD1 or TRBD2 (5 bases each). Trimming left V 3 bases short and J 8 bases short, with 11 bases between. This CDR3 has 13 residues. The DNA of the CDR3 is TGTGCCAGCAGTTTCGGGACCAAGGATGAGCAGTTCTTC. This sequence encodes CASSFGTKDEQFF.

V gene TRBV18 combines with J gene TRBJ1-1; D remains ambiguous. The CDR3 contains 13 residues. Trimming took 6 bases from V and 1 from J, leaving 9 bases between them. Germline V gene data show CDR1 as KGHSH and CDR2 as LQKENI. The CDR3: CASSPFGNTEAFF. The CDR3 DNA follows: TGTGCCAGCTCCCCCTTCGGGAACACTGAAGCTTTCTTT.

This chain links TRBV11-1 with TRBJ2-5; 7 bases match TRBD1. Germline-derived CDR1 and CDR2 are SGHAT and FQDESV (reference sequence). This CDR3 comprises 14 residues. The ends lost 5 bases at V and 2 bases at J; junction bases unmatched: 5. The CDR3, as DNA: TGTGCCAGCAGCACCACAGGGGTTCAAGAGACCCAGTACTTC. The encoded protein is CASSTTGVQETQYF.

The V gene is TRBV4-2, the J gene TRBJ2-7; 9 bases fit TRBD1. CDR3 length: 16 residues. Germline lookup yields CDR1 LGHNA and CDR2 YNFKEQ. J was trimmed by 6 bases and V by 2 bases; bases with no gene match: 11. Here the CDR3 reads CASSQPPGTGKSEQYF. CDR3 in DNA: TGTGCCAGCAGCCAACCGCCCGGGACAGGGAAAAGCGAGCAGTACTTC.

The V and J genes are TRBV5-1 and TRBJ2-1; D gene ambiguous. The length of the CDR3 is 13 residues. V gave up 0 bases and J gave up 6 bases, with 7 bases separating them. CDR1 and CDR2 (germline): SGHRS, YFSETQ. DNA for the CDR3: TGCGCCAGCAGCTTGGAACTTGCCAATGAGCAGTTCTTC. This gives the protein CASSLELANEQFF.

This chain joins TRBV29-1 and TRBJ2-1, with D possibly being TRBD1 (5 bases). CDR3 size: 14 residues. The germline V gene encodes CDR1 SQVTM and CDR2 ANQGSEA. The V and J ends lost 1 base and 8 bases respectively, with 15 bases between them. The DNA of the CDR3 is TGCAGCGTTGAAGGTCGTGGGGCCGGCCATGAGCAGTTCTTC. Translation: CSVEGRGAGHEQFF.

The gene calls are TRBV19 and TRBJ2-2; no definite D call. The CDR3 runs 13 residues. Trimming removed 5 bases from V and 6 bases from J, with 10 bases in between. CDR1 is LNHDA, CDR2 SQIVND, per germline (reference sequence). In DNA form, the CDR3 reads TGTGCCAGTAGTCAAGATAGGGCCGGGGAGCTGTTTTTT. Its protein product is CASSQDRAGELFF. Drawing the rest from reference TRBV19 and TRBJ2-2, the complete variable domain is DGGITQSPKYLFRKEGQNVTLSCEQNLNHDAMYWYRQDPGQGLRLIYYSQIVNDFQKGDIAEGYSVSREKKESFPLTVTSAQKNPTAFYLCASSQDRAGELFFGEGSRLTVL.

This clone turned up a few times. The chain uses TRBV7-8 and TRBJ2-7, with D possibly matching TRBD1 (6 bases). The V end was cut by 1 base, the J end by 6 bases, with 22 bases between. The length of the CDR3 is 17 residues. The germline V gene has CDR1 SGHVS and CDR2 FQNEAQ. CDR3 region: CASSLEAAGETGVEQYF. CDR3 nucleotide sequence: TGTGCCAGCAGCTTAGAGGCGGCCGGGGAGACAGGCGTCGAGCAGTACTTC. Full variable domain (missing parts from reference TRBV7-8 and TRBJ2-7): GAGVSQSPRYKVAKRGQDVALRCDPISGHVSLFWYQQALGQGPEFLTYFQNEAQLDKSGLPSDRFFAERPEGSVSTLKIQRTQQEDSAVYLCASSLEAAGETGVEQYFGPGTRLTVT.

V and J are TRBV19 and TRBJ2-1; D ambiguous. V lost 2 bases, J lost 8 bases, and 10 bases lay in between. The germline V gene has CDR1 LNHDA and CDR2 SQIVND (reference sequence). This CDR3 has 13 amino acids. CDR3 residues: CASSITPLDEQFF. CDR3 nucleotide sequence: TGTGCCAGTAGTATAACACCGCTGGATGAGCAGTTCTTC.